The 29 T cell receptor beta chains below come from one sample, sequenced in a study of T-cell memory formation after mild COVID-19. TCRdb itself ran the 5' RACE reads through MiXCR, one entry per CDR3 protein. The table includes 35,000 to 50,000 distinct CDR3 sequences, roughly 6.1% detected once. Sample: PBMCs or a T cell subset sorted from them (not recorded which). Every receptor here comes from an adult who had mild COVID-19 (a few samples of this study predate the infection). Cell type and time point are not known.

The V gene is TRBV6-5, the J gene TRBJ2-7; TRBD1 might be the D (5 bases). Looked up from germline, CDR1 is MNHEY and CDR2 is SVGAGI. The germline V and J ends were trimmed by 10 bases and 7 bases, with 14 bases remaining between them. The CDR3 loop spans 11 amino acids. The CDR3 protein is CATSRGMEQYF. In nucleotides, the CDR3 is TGTGCCACCTCAAGGGGAATGGAGCAGTACTTC.

In this sample, this clonotype turned up a few times. The CDR3 region is CSARGGLSQYF. CDR3 bases: TGCAGTGCCCGCGGGGGGCTCAGCCAGTACTTC. The genes are TRBV20-1 and TRBJ2-5; 8 positions match TRBD2. V lost 6 bases and J lost 10; bases outside the gene matches: 7. Germline loops: CDR1 DFQATT, CDR2 SNEGSKA (reference sequence). This CDR3 contains 11 residues.

This clonotype was observed a handful of times. This chain links TRBV12-3 or TRBV12-4 with TRBJ1-2, with no clear D. The V and J ends lost 6 bases and 2 bases respectively, with 16 bases between them. CDR3 length: 15 amino acids. This CDR3 is CASRDGPSSNYGYTF. The CDR3 DNA reads as TGTGCCAGCAGGGACGGTCCCTCGTCCAACTATGGCTACACCTTC.

A few counts support this clonotype. The CDR3 coding sequence is TGTGCCAGCAGCTTAGCGCTAGGGACTCCCCAAGAGACCCAGTACTTC. Protein product: CASSLALGTPQETQYF. This chain uses TRBV7-2 with TRBJ2-5; TRBD2 might be the D (6 bases). The length of the CDR3 is 16 residues. Germline V gives CDR1 SGHTA, CDR2 FQGNSA. The germline V and J ends were trimmed by 0 bases and 1 base, with 12 bases remaining between them.

This clonotype has a handful of counts. The J gene is TRBJ2-3, the V gene TRBV4-2; 9 nucleotides match TRBD2. Germline CDR1 LGHNA, CDR2 YNFKEQ. V lost 1 base, J lost 0 bases, and 2 bases stayed unmatched. There are 16 residues in the CDR3. CDR3 amino acids: CASSQASGVSTDTQYF. The CDR3 nucleotides read TGTGCCAGCAGCCAAGCTAGCGGGGTTAGCACAGATACGCAGTATTTT.

This clonotype was counted a few times. The gene calls are TRBV19 and TRBJ1-1; TRBD1 is a possible D gene (5 bases). Trimming shortened V by 7 bases and J by 3 bases, and 15 bases separated the two germline ends. Germline assignment: CDR1 LNHDA and CDR2 SQIVND (reference sequence). The CDR3 sequence is 14 residues long. For the CDR3, the DNA is TGTGCCAGTATGTCGGGTCGGGGGTACACTGAAGCTTTCTTT. Translation gives CASMSGRGYTEAFF. The full variable domain, rest sourced from reference TRBV19 and TRBJ1-1, is DGGITQSPKYLFRKEGQNVTLSCEQNLNHDAMYWYRQDPGQGLRLIYYSQIVNDFQKGDIAEGYSVSREKKESFPLTVTSAQKNPTAFYLCASMSGRGYTEAFFGQGTRLTVV.

CDR3 amino acids: CASSAQGGVTEAFF. In DNA form, the CDR3 reads TGTGCCAGCAGCGCACAGGGTGGGGTCACTGAAGCTTTCTTT. This chain uses TRBV7-2 with TRBJ1-1; possibly TRBD1 for D (6 bases). The CDR3 contains 14 residues. V dropped 5 bases and J dropped 4 bases, with 14 bases sitting between them. The germline V gene encodes CDR1 SGHTA and CDR2 FQGNSA.

CDR3 coding DNA: TGCAGTGCTCCCGACAGGGGGCAATCCCACTCTCACACAGATACGCAGTATTTT. It codes for CSAPDRGQSHSHTDTQYF. V and J are TRBV20-1 and TRBJ2-3; 10 bases are a match to TRBD1. Germline-derived CDR1 and CDR2 are DFQATT and SNEGSKA (reference sequence). This CDR3 comprises 18 residues. The J segment lost 2 bases and the V segment lost 5 bases, leaving 16 bases of the junction unmatched.

The genes are TRBV3-2 and TRBJ2-3. TRBV3-2 is a pseudogene locus. The CDR3 is 11 residues long. The CDR3 sequence: CASSPVGVQYF. The CDR3 DNA reads TGTGCCAGCAGCCCCGTAGGAGTACAGTATTTT.

There are many counts of this clonotype. V is TRBV7-2 and J is TRBJ2-2; 8 bases line up with TRBD2. V was pared by 8 bases and J by 2 bases, with 4 bases of the junction left unmatched. The CDR3 consists of 14 residues. Germline V gene data show CDR1 as SGHTA and CDR2 as FQGNSA. Here the CDR3 reads CASREGGNTGELFF. The CDR3, as DNA: TGTGCCAGCCGGGAGGGCGGTAACACCGGGGAGCTGTTTTTT. The whole variable domain, remainder taken from reference TRBV7-2 and TRBJ2-2, is GAGVSQSPSNKVTEKGKDVELRCDPISGHTALYWYRQSLGQGLEFLIYFQGNSAPDKSGLPSDRFSAERTGGSVSTLTIQRTQQEDSAVYLCASREGGNTGELFFGEGSRLTVL.

The rearrangement uses TRBV9 and TRBJ1-4; 9 bases match TRBD1. CDR1 is SGDLS and CDR2 is YYNGEE in the germline V gene. With 3 bases clipped from V and 8 bases from J, the junction kept 5 bases outside the gene matches. The CDR3 loop spans 14 amino acids. DNA of the CDR3: TGTGCCAGCAGCGCCACAGGGGGCCGGGAAAAACTGTTTTTT. It codes for CASSATGGREKLFF. The full variable domain, completed using reference TRBV9 and TRBJ1-4, is DSGVTQTPKHLITATGQRVTLRCSPRSGDLSVYWYQQSLDQGLQFLIQYYNGEERAKGNILERFSAQQFPDLHSELNLSSLELGDSALYFCASSATGGREKLFFGSGTQLSVL.

This clonotype was seen repeatedly, ten times or more. The chain employs TRBV12-3 or TRBV12-4 and TRBJ2-6; D uncertain. The ends were cut back, 6 bases at V and 0 bases at J, with 6 bases in the middle. The length of the CDR3 is 14 residues. The CDR3 sequence: CASSPPSGANVLTF. The CDR3 nucleotides read TGTGCCAGCAGCCCCCCCTCTGGGGCCAACGTCCTGACTTTC.

Only a few counts were recorded for this clonotype. V is TRBV20-1 and J is TRBJ1-6; D gene unclear. V shed 1 base and J shed 7 bases, with 11 bases lying between them. The CDR3 length is 14 residues. Germline loops: CDR1 DFQATT, CDR2 SNEGSKA (reference sequence). CDR3 bases: TGCAGTGCTAGAGTAACAGCTCAGAATTCACCCCTCCACTTT. Its translation is CSARVTAQNSPLHF.

The chain joins TRBV7-2 to TRBJ2-2; D is perhaps TRBD2 (6 bases). Trimming pared 5 bases from V and 1 base from J, leaving 11 bases between. The CDR3 has 15 residues. Looked up from germline, CDR1 is SGHTA and CDR2 is FQGNSA. The CDR3 DNA is TGTGCCAGCAGCAAGGGACTCGGGAACACCGGGGAGCTGTTTTTT. This sequence encodes CASSKGLGNTGELFF.

By sample share, this clonotype is medium-sized. CDR3 residues: CASSPGGTEYF. The CDR3 region has the DNA TGTGCCAGCAGTCCAGGGGGGACAGAGTACTTC. The chain links TRBV12-3 or TRBV12-4 to TRBJ2-4, with TRBD1 as a possible D gene (7 bases). CDR3 length equals 11 residues. V shed 5 bases and J shed 14 bases, with 13 bases lying between them.

The genes are TRBV7-9 and TRBJ1-1; unclear D gene. This CDR3 comprises 13 residues. V was shortened by 5 bases and J by 4 bases, with 11 bases between the two germline ends. Germline values: CDR1 SEHNR, CDR2 FQNEAQ (reference sequence). The CDR3 DNA reads as TGTGCCAGCAGCCGCCGTGTAGGCACTGAAGCTTTCTTT. This gives the protein CASSRRVGTEAFF.

The CDR3, as DNA: TGCAGTGCTAGAGGGCACGGGGAGCAGTTCTTC. As protein: CSARGHGEQFF. This chain joins TRBV20-1 and TRBJ2-1; D uncertain. V was trimmed by 1 base and J by 10 bases, leaving 8 bases between them. Germline loops: CDR1 DFQATT, CDR2 SNEGSKA (reference sequence). The CDR3 sequence is 11 residues long.

This clonotype was detected a few times. The chain employs TRBV6-5 and TRBJ2-3; the match to TRBD2 covers 7 bases. The ends lost 6 bases at V and 0 bases at J; junction bases unmatched: 9. The CDR3 runs 16 residues. CDR1 and CDR2 from the germline V gene are MNHEY and SVGAGI. In DNA, the CDR3 is TGTGCCAGCAGACCTGTGGGAGGGAGAAGCACAGATACGCAGTATTTT. It translates to CASRPVGGRSTDTQYF.

This clonotype was picked up a small number of times. The chain links TRBV7-9 to TRBJ2-3; D remains ambiguous. Trimming removed 5 bases at V and 1 base at J, with 13 bases between. CDR1 is SEHNR and CDR2 is FQNEAQ in the germline V gene (reference sequence). The CDR3 totals 15 residues. CDR3 in DNA: TGTGCCAGCAGCCCCTTACGAGTGGGCACAGATACGCAGTATTTT. Residues: CASSPLRVGTDTQYF.

This clonotype has a count of ten or more. The chain links TRBV5-1 to TRBJ2-7, with TRBD1 matching 7 bases. The CDR3 length is 15 residues. Germline-derived CDR1 and CDR2 are SGHRS and YFSETQ. Unmatched junction bases numbered 8, after V lost 2 bases and J lost 3 bases. In DNA form, the CDR3 reads TGCGCCAGCAGCTTTGGACAGGATGGGGTCTACGAGCAGTACTTC. It translates to CASSFGQDGVYEQYF.

The chain has TRBV18 and TRBJ2-7; 8 positions agree with TRBD2. Germline V CDR1 and CDR2: KGHSH, LQKENI. V lost 5 bases to trimming and J lost 2 bases; unmatched junction nucleotides: 8. The CDR3 contains 15 residues. CDR3 sequence reads: CASSDLAGSAYEQYF. The CDR3, as DNA: TGTGCCAGCTCAGATCTAGCGGGCTCAGCCTACGAGCAGTACTTC.

This clonotype was seen many times. The rearrangement uses TRBV6-5 and TRBJ2-3, with D possibly being TRBD2 (6 bases). The CDR3 has 16 residues. Germline CDR1 MNHEY, CDR2 SVGAGI. V gave up 2 bases and J gave up 3 bases, with 15 bases separating them. The CDR3 reads CASSYRYGRGTDTQYF. Written as DNA, the CDR3 is TGTGCCAGCAGTTACAGATATGGTCGGGGGACAGATACGCAGTATTTT.

This clonotype was observed many times. The chain employs TRBV24-1 and TRBJ2-3; D tentatively reads TRBD1 or TRBD2 (5 bases each). The length of the CDR3 is 16 residues. From germline, CDR1 is KGHDR and CDR2 SFDVKD. V lost 1 base and J lost 3, with 13 bases in between. CDR3 sequence reads: CATSDFTREGTDTQYF. CDR3 DNA sequence: TGTGCCACCAGTGATTTCACCCGCGAGGGGACAGATACGCAGTATTTT.

The CDR3 nucleotides read TGTGCCAGCAGCTTTTCGGCGCAGAATGGCTACACCTTC. Protein: CASSFSAQNGYTF. V usage is TRBV7-9 and J usage is TRBJ1-2, with D unclear. There are 13 residues in the CDR3. CDR1 is SEHNR and CDR2 is FQNEAQ in the germline V gene (reference sequence). V was clipped by 3 bases and J by 6 bases, with 11 bases between them.

This clonotype is labeled as medium-sized. The rearrangement links TRBV4-1 to TRBJ2-1; 13 bases fit TRBD2. V lost 4 bases, J lost 9 bases, and 6 bases stayed unmatched. The germline gives CDR1 MGHRA, CDR2 YSYEKL. CDR3 length equals 15 residues. CDR3 protein: CASSPRLAGGGEQFF. CDR3 nucleotide sequence: TGCGCCAGCAGCCCTCGACTAGCGGGGGGCGGTGAGCAGTTCTTC.

In this sample, this clonotype turned up a few times. The chain recombines TRBV6-6 with TRBJ2-5, with TRBD2 matching over 11 bases. The germline V gene has CDR1 MNHNY and CDR2 SVGAGI (reference sequence). J lost 1 base, V lost 2 bases, and 18 bases had no gene match. This CDR3 is 21 amino acids long. CDR3 residues: CASSYGTRVSGRAIGQETQYF. DNA for the CDR3: TGTGCCAGCAGTTACGGAACCCGGGTTAGCGGGAGGGCCATAGGCCAAGAGACCCAGTACTTC.

This clonotype was detected many times. This sequence joins TRBV7-8 and TRBJ1-5; D uncertain. V lost 1 base to trimming and J lost 0 bases, with 7 bases between them. The germline V gene has CDR1 SGHVS and CDR2 FQNEAQ. This CDR3 has 15 residues. The CDR3 spells CASSLVGSSNQPQHF. The CDR3 DNA reads TGTGCCAGCAGCTTAGTAGGCTCTAGCAATCAGCCCCAGCATTTT.

This clonotype occurred many times. V usage is TRBV7-6 and J usage is TRBJ2-3; 10 bases match TRBD1. The CDR3 is 14 residues long. The junction had 1 base not matched to a gene; V was cut back by 4 bases and J by 3 bases. CDR1 is SGHVS, CDR2 FNYEAQ, per germline. CDR3 sequence (DNA): TGTGCCAGCAGCTCGGGACAGGGGACAGATACGCAGTATTTT. Translated, it gives CASSSGQGTDTQYF.

This clonotype was seen ten or more times. V gene TRBV6-6 combines with J gene TRBJ2-3; 10 bases map to TRBD2. The trim removed 9 bases at V and 2 bases at J, leaving 2 bases unmatched. The CDR3 sequence is 13 residues long. Germline V gene data show CDR1 as MNHNY and CDR2 as SVGAGI (reference sequence). The CDR3 nucleotides read TGTGCCAGTAGCGGGAGGAACACAGATACGCAGTATTTT. It encodes CASSGRNTDTQYF.